This T cell receptor beta chain is drawn from a study of blood T cell repertoires in COVID-19. Study-level background: Sites in the United States, Italy and Spain provided acute and convalescent COVID-19 samples. Sample material is recorded as cDNA or gDNA derived from T cells, B-cell-depleted T cells, or PBMCs.

Germline V gene data show CDR1 as MNHEY and CDR2 as SVGAGI. This CDR3 region has 14 residues. Trimming removed 6 bases from V and 8 bases from J, with 14 bases in between. A few counts support this clone. Per the study methods: Amplification from reference gene primers served as the basis for estimated nucleated cell counts. The assay was immunoSEQ multiplex PCR, and TCRdb's table has in-frame clones only and misses some. V and J calls and clone size follow that table, whereas D and trimming were derived from the DNA. The sample lists roughly 66,000 clones, about 90% occurring once. The TCR originated in a human donor in a cohort sampled during active COVID-19. Sequencing was carried out using peripheral blood. The chain is built from TRBV6-5 and TRBJ1-6; D possibly corresponds to TRBD1 (6 bases). This CDR3 is CASSPPGGHSPLHF. CDR3 nucleotides: TGTGCCAGCAGCCCGCCGGGGGGGCATTCACCCCTCCACTTT.